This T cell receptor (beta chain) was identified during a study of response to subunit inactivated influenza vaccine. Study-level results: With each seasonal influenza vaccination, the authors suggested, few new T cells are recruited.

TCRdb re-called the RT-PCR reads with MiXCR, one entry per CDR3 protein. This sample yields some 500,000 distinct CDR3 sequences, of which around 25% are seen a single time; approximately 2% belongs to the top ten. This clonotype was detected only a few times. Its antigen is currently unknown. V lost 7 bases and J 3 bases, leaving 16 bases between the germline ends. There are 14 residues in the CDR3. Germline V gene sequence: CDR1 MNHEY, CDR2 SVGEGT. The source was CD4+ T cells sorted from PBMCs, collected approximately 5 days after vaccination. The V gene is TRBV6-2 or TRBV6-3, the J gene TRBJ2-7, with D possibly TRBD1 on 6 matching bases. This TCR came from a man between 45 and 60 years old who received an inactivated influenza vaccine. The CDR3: CASNRGQSVYEQYF. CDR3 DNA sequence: TGTGCCAGCAACCGAGGACAGTCCGTCTACGAGCAGTACTTC.